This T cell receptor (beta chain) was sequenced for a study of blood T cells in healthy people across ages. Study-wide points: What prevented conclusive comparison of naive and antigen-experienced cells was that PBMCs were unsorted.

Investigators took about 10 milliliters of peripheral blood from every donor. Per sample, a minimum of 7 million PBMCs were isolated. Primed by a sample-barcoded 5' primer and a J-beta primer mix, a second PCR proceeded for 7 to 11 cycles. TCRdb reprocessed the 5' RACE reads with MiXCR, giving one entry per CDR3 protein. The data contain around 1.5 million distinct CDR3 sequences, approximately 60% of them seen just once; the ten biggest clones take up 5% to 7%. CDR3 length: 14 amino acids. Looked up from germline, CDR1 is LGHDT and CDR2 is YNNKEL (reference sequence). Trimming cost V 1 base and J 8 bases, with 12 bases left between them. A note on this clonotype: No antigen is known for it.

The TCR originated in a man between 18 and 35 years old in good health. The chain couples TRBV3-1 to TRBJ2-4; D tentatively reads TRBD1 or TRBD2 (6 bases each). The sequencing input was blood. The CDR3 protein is CASSQAGGGYIQYF. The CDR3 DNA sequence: TGTGCCAGCAGCCAAGCCGGGGGCGGTTACATTCAGTACTTC.